Each of the 28 T cell receptor beta chains below was sequenced from the same sample in a study of blood T cell repertoires in COVID-19. Sequencing used immunoSEQ multiplex PCR; TCRdb keeps in-frame clones, though not all of them. The data show about 190,000 clones, 80% to 90% seen once. Sequenced: peripheral blood. Source of these receptors: a man in his 70s with active or convalescent COVID-19.

The chain employs TRBV2 and TRBJ1-2, with 12 positions matching TRBD1. The germline V gene has CDR1 SNHLY and CDR2 FYNNEI. The V segment lost 11 bases and the J segment 4 bases; nucleotides outside the gene matches: 8. The length of the CDR3 is 14 residues. The CDR3: CAGGTGGTLYGYTF. CDR3 nucleotides: TGTGCCGGGGGGACAGGGGGCACCCTCTATGGCTACACCTTC. Filled out from reference TRBV2 and TRBJ1-2, the complete variable domain reads EPEVTQTPSHQVTQMGQEVILRCVPISNHLYFYWYRQILGQKVEFLVSFYNNEISEKSEIFDDQFSVERPDGSNFTLKIRSTKLEDSAMYFCAGGTGGTLYGYTFGSGTRLTVV.

This clone was observed a few times. This chain uses TRBV5-1 with TRBJ2-3; a weak D match, TRBD2 (7 bases). V was trimmed by 2 bases and J by 14 bases, leaving 18 bases between them. Per the germline V gene, CDR1 is SGHRS and CDR2 is YFSETQ. The CDR3 sequence is 13 residues long. The CDR3 DNA sequence: TGCGCCAGCAGCTTCGCAACGGGGGGCCCCTGGTATTTT. This encodes CASSFATGGPWYF.

CDR3: CASSQDIGGALNSNYEQYF. The DNA of the CDR3 is TGCGCCAGCAGCCAAGATATAGGAGGGGCCTTAAATTCAAACTACGAGCAGTACTTC. The rearrangement joins TRBV4-3 to TRBJ2-7, with D perhaps TRBD2 (6 bases). The CDR3 length is 19 residues. The germline V gene has CDR1 LGHNA and CDR2 YSLEER. Trimming cost V 0 bases and J 3 bases, with 24 bases left between them.

The chain is built from TRBV5-1 and TRBJ1-2; 7 nucleotides agree with TRBD1. V was clipped by 5 bases and J by 0 bases; unmatched bases: 7. The CDR3 spans 15 residues. CDR1 SGHRS and CDR2 YFSETQ come from the germline V gene. The CDR3 protein is CASSNSQGANYGYTF. The CDR3 DNA follows: TGCGCCAGCAGTAACTCTCAGGGGGCTAACTATGGCTACACCTTC.

The chain is built from TRBV28 and TRBJ2-1; a weak D match, TRBD1 (6 bases). CDR3 size: 18 residues. V was trimmed by 3 bases and J by 1 base, leaving 19 bases between them. Germline CDR1 MDHEN, CDR2 SYDVKM. The CDR3 protein is CASSFLSPGVGSYNEQFF. Here the CDR3 DNA reads TGTGCCAGCAGTTTTCTCAGCCCAGGGGTTGGGTCCTACAATGAGCAGTTCTTC.

J is TRBJ1-4 and V is TRBV12-3 or TRBV12-4; D is ambiguous. The V end lost 5 bases, the J end lost 13 bases, and 14 bases lay between the germline ends. The CDR3 contains 12 residues. DNA of the CDR3: TGTGCCAGCAGTACGGGGTTGAAAAGACTGTTTTTT. This gives the protein CASSTGLKRLFF.

The chain recombines TRBV3-1 (or the pseudogene TRBV3-2) with TRBJ1-2; perhaps TRBD1 as D (6 bases). The CDR3 covers 17 residues. Germline V CDR1 and CDR2: LGHDT, YNNKEL (reference sequence). V was shortened by 3 bases and J by 2 bases, with 19 bases between the two germline ends. DNA for the CDR3: TGTGCCAGCAGCCATCCCCGGGGGGGCGTCGAGAACTATGGCTACACCTTC. It translates to CASSHPRGGVENYGYTF.

This clone was recorded only once. J is TRBJ1-6 and V is TRBV9; tentatively, D is TRBD1 (5 bases). The germline V and J ends were trimmed by 4 bases and 11 bases, with 16 bases remaining between them. The CDR3 spans 14 residues. Germline lookup yields CDR1 SGDLS and CDR2 YYNGEE. The CDR3 reads CASSTGGTFPPLHF. CDR3 sequence (DNA): TGTGCCAGCAGCACCGGAGGGACCTTTCCACCCCTCCACTTT.

The chain links TRBV10-3 to TRBJ1-6, with D possibly being TRBD1 (6 bases). This CDR3 has 15 residues. The germline gives CDR1 ENHRY, CDR2 SYGVKD. V lost 2 bases and J lost 6, with 11 bases in between. CDR3 loop: CAISERGQPNSPLHF. The DNA of the CDR3 is TGTGCCATCAGTGAGAGAGGACAGCCTAATTCACCCCTCCACTTT.

This chain uses TRBV5-1 with TRBJ2-2, with D tentatively TRBD2 (5 bases). V lost 4 bases to trimming and J lost 3 bases, with 13 bases between them. CDR3 length equals 15 residues. Germline CDR1 SGHRS, CDR2 YFSETQ. CDR3: CASSPGPGDTGELFF. CDR3 nucleotides: TGCGCCAGCAGCCCAGGACCCGGGGACACCGGGGAGCTGTTTTTT.

The chain combines TRBV4-3 with TRBJ2-7, with 8 bases aligning to TRBD1. The V and J ends lost 0 bases and 3 bases, in that order; junction bases with no gene match: 7. CDR1 LGHNA and CDR2 YSLEER come from the germline V gene. This CDR3 comprises 16 residues. In nucleotides, the CDR3 is TGCGCCAGCAGCCAAGATGATGGCGACAGGGGCTACGAGCAGTACTTC. It yields the protein CASSQDDGDRGYEQYF.

V is TRBV21-1 and J is TRBJ1-5. TRBV21-1 is deemed a pseudogene. The length of the CDR3 is 14 residues. CDR3 sequence reads: CASSYSVSNQPQHF. As DNA, the CDR3 is TGTGCCAGCAGCTATTCCGTTAGCAATCAGCCCCAGCATTTT.

V gene TRBV19 combines with J gene TRBJ2-7, with D possibly TRBD1 on 5 matching bases. With 5 bases removed from V and 4 bases from J, the gap between germline ends came to 15 bases. Germline V gene sequence: CDR1 LNHDA, CDR2 SQIVND (reference sequence). The CDR3 extends over 14 amino acids. CDR3 sequence reads: CASSPNRIRYEQYF. The DNA for the CDR3 is TGTGCCAGTAGTCCGAACAGGATTCGTTACGAGCAGTACTTC.

The CDR3 coding sequence is TGTGCCAGCAGCACATCAGGTCAGCCCCAGCATTTT. This sequence encodes CASSTSGQPQHF. The V and J genes are TRBV27 and TRBJ1-5; D is uncertain. CDR3 length equals 12 residues. Germline V gene sequence: CDR1 MNHEY, CDR2 SMNVEV (reference sequence). V was shortened by 6 bases and J by 6 bases, with 9 bases between the two germline ends.

The rearrangement joins TRBV10-3 to TRBJ1-3, with TRBD1 as a possible D gene (5 bases). Germline V gene sequence: CDR1 ENHRY, CDR2 SYGVKD. Trimming cost V 6 bases and J 0 bases, with 12 bases left between them. This CDR3 is built from 15 residues. The CDR3 DNA follows: TGTGCCATCAGGGATATGACAGACTCTGGAAACACCATATATTTT. Translated: CAIRDMTDSGNTIYF.

In its sample, this clone was seen once. This sequence joins TRBV30 and TRBJ1-6; D possibly corresponds to TRBD1 (6 bases). Trimming removed 0 bases from V and 9 bases from J, with 12 bases in between. The CDR3 length is 14 residues. The germline gives CDR1 GTSNPN, CDR2 SVGIG (reference sequence). The chain's CDR3 is CAWSVTGLASPLHF. DNA of the CDR3: TGTGCCTGGAGTGTTACAGGGCTTGCTTCACCCCTCCACTTT.

This rearrangement joins TRBV7-2 to TRBJ2-1; TRBD1 matches 7 bases. This CDR3 is 15 amino acids long. V lost 3 bases, J lost 9 bases, and 11 bases stayed unmatched. Germline CDR1 and CDR2: SGHTA and FQGNSA. For the CDR3, the DNA is TGTGCCAGCAGCTTGGATTGGACAGGTCTTTTTGAGCAGTTCTTC. Its protein is CASSLDWTGLFEQFF.

The chain carries TRBV15 and TRBJ1-3, with 7 bases lining up with TRBD1. Losses at the gene ends were 4 bases for V and 3 bases for J; bases not matched to a gene: 6. The V gene's germline CDR1 is LNHNV and CDR2 YYDKDF (reference sequence). The CDR3 totals 15 residues. The CDR3 loop is CATSTERQGGNTIYF. Written as DNA, the CDR3 is TGTGCCACCAGCACCGAACGACAGGGTGGAAACACCATATATTTT.

V is TRBV5-4 and J is TRBJ1-2; weak D call: TRBD1 (6 bases). Germline values: CDR1 SGHNT, CDR2 YYREEE (reference sequence). The CDR3 length is 14 residues. The ends were cut back, 4 bases at V and 5 bases at J, with 15 bases in the middle. CDR3: CASSNPQGGYGYTF. CDR3 DNA sequence: TGTGCCAGCAGCAATCCACAGGGAGGGTATGGCTACACCTTC.

This chain uses TRBV3-1 (or the pseudogene TRBV3-2) with TRBJ1-2, with unresolved D. This CDR3 spans 14 amino acids. Per germline, CDR1 LGHDT and CDR2 YNNKEL (reference sequence). V lost 1 base to trimming and J lost 4 bases, with 10 bases between them. This CDR3 reads CASSQGAGPYGYTF. CDR3 bases: TGTGCCAGCAGCCAAGGTGCAGGCCCCTATGGCTACACCTTC.

The chain uses TRBV3-1 (or the pseudogene TRBV3-2) and TRBJ2-7; 8 bases are shared with TRBD2. Germline CDR1 and CDR2: LGHDT and YNNKEL (reference sequence). V shed 2 bases and J 2 bases; nucleotides not matched to a gene: 5. This CDR3 region has 15 residues. CDR3 in amino acids: CASSQLLAEPYEQYF. CDR3 in DNA: TGTGCCAGCAGCCAATTACTAGCGGAGCCCTACGAGCAGTACTTC.

The V and J genes are TRBV6-1 and TRBJ1-3, with TRBD1 identical over 7 bases. V lost 4 bases and J lost 0; bases outside the gene matches: 6. The CDR3 is 16 amino acids. Germline lookup yields CDR1 MNHNS and CDR2 SASEGT. The CDR3 sequence: CASSVTGMSSGNTIYF. The DNA of the CDR3 is TGTGCCAGCAGTGTGACAGGGATGAGCTCTGGAAACACCATATATTTT.

The chain uses TRBV29-1 and TRBJ2-2, with D maybe TRBD2 (6 bases). The germline V gene has CDR1 SQVTM and CDR2 ANQGSEA. The CDR3 has 14 residues. V lost 4 bases, J lost 3 bases, and 12 bases lay in between. The CDR3 DNA sequence: TGCAGCGTTGGGGGAACTAGCTACACCGGGGAGCTGTTTTTT. Translated: CSVGGTSYTGELFF.

The chain is built from TRBV10-3 and TRBJ2-2; D perhaps matches TRBD1 (6 bases). V was cut by 11 bases and J by 6 bases, with 16 bases left in between. CDR3 length: 13 amino acids. The germline V gene has CDR1 ENHRY and CDR2 SYGVKD. The CDR3 DNA reads TGTGCCTCGAGGGACACCTCGCCCGGGGAGCTGTTTTTT. It codes for CASRDTSPGELFF.

CDR3 residues: CASSFRSTGTSDTDTQYF. For the CDR3, the DNA is TGTGCCAGCAGCTTTCGGTCCACCGGGACTAGCGACACAGATACGCAGTATTTT. The rearrangement uses TRBV7-9 and TRBJ2-3; the match to TRBD2 covers 10 bases. With V trimmed by 3 bases and J by 2 bases, 11 bases remained unmatched. Germline loops: CDR1 SEHNR, CDR2 FQNEAQ (reference sequence). The CDR3 is 18 amino acids. Filled out from reference TRBV7-9 and TRBJ2-3, the complete variable domain reads DTGVSQNPRHKITKRGQNVTFRCDPISEHNRLYWYRQTLGQGPEFLTYFQNEAQLEKSRLLSDRFSAERPKGSFSTLEIQRTEQGDSAMYLCASSFRSTGTSDTDTQYFGPGTRLTVL.

The genes are TRBV28 and TRBJ1-4; unclear D gene. Germline assignment: CDR1 MDHEN and CDR2 SYDVKM. V dropped 6 bases and J dropped 13 bases, with 15 bases sitting between them. CDR3 length: 12 residues. The CDR3 DNA reads as TGTGCCAGCAGCTCCGTCGCCTTAGTACTGTTTTTT. Translated, it gives CASSSVALVLFF.

The genes are TRBV7-2 and TRBJ2-5; D remains unclear. CDR1 and CDR2 from the germline V gene are SGHTA and FQGNSA. The CDR3 covers 16 residues. Trimming left V 6 bases short and J 1 base short, with 18 bases between. The chain's CDR3 is CASSAPQVGRQETQYF. The CDR3 DNA reads as TGTGCCAGCAGTGCTCCCCAGGTCGGCCGCCAAGAGACCCAGTACTTC.

The chain joins TRBV7-6 to TRBJ2-5; perhaps TRBD1 as D (6 bases). The CDR3 covers 16 residues. Germline V CDR1 and CDR2: SGHVS, FNYEAQ. V was clipped by 5 bases and J by 2 bases, with 18 bases between them. In DNA, the CDR3 is TGTGCCAGCAGCCCATGGACAGCCCCCGGTCAAGAGACCCAGTACTTC. This gives the protein CASSPWTAPGQETQYF. Using reference TRBV7-6 and TRBJ2-5 for the parts outside the CDR3, the full variable domain is GAGVSQSPRYKVTKRGQDVALRCDPISGHVSLYWYRQALGQGPEFLTYFNYEAQQDKSGLPNDRFSAERPEGSISTLTIQRTEQRDSAMYRCASSPWTAPGQETQYFGPGTRLLVL.